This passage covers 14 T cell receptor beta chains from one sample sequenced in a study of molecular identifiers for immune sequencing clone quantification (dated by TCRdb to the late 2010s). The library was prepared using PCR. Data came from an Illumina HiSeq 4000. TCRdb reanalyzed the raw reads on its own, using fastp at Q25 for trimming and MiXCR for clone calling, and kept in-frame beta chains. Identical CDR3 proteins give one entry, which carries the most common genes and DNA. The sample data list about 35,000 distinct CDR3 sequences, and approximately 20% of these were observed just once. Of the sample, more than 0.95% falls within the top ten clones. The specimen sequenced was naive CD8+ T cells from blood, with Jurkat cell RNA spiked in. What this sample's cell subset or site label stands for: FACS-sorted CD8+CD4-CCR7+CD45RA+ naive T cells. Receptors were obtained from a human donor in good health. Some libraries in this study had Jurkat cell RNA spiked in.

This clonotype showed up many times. The CDR3 DNA is TGTGCCAGCAGCCCTCCGCTCCGGGCTGGAAACACCATATATTTT. Translation gives CASSPPLRAGNTIYF. The V gene is TRBV7-9, the J gene TRBJ1-3; D is unresolved. The germline V and J ends were trimmed by 5 bases and 2 bases, with 13 bases remaining between them. The length of the CDR3 is 15 residues. Per the germline V gene, CDR1 is SEHNR and CDR2 is FQNEAQ (reference sequence).

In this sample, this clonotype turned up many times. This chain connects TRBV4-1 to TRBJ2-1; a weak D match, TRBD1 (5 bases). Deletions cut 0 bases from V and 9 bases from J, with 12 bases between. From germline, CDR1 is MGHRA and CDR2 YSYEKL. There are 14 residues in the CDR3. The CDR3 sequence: CASSQERFRGEQFF. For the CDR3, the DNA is TGCGCCAGCAGCCAAGAGAGGTTTAGGGGTGAGCAGTTCTTC.

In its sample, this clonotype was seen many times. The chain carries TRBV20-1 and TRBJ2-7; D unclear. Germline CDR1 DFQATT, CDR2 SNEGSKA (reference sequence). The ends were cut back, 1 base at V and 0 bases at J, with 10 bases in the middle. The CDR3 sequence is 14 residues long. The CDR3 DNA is TGCAGTGCTAGAGCCAGCGAAGACTCCTACGAGCAGTACTTC. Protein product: CSARASEDSYEQYF.

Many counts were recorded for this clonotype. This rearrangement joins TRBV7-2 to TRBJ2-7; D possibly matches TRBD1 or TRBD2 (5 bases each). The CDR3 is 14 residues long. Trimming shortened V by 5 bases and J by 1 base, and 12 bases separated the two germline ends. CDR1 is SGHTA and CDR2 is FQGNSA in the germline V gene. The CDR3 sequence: CASSARDGSYEQYF. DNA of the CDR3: TGTGCCAGCAGCGCCCGGGACGGATCCTACGAGCAGTACTTC.

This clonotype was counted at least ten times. CDR3 protein: CSASSGARTGELFF. The CDR3 nucleotides are TGCAGTGCTAGTTCGGGGGCGCGGACCGGGGAGCTGTTTTTT. The chain carries TRBV20-1 and TRBJ2-2, with D perhaps matching TRBD1 or TRBD2 (6 bases each). CDR3 size: 14 residues. V dropped 3 bases and J dropped 5 bases, with 13 bases sitting between them. Germline-derived CDR1 and CDR2 are DFQATT and SNEGSKA (reference sequence).

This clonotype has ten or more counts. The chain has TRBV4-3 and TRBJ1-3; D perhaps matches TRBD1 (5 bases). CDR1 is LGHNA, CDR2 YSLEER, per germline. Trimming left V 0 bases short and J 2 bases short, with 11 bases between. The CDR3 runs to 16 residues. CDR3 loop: CASSQDGMGPGNTIYF. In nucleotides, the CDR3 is TGCGCCAGCAGCCAAGACGGCATGGGACCTGGAAACACCATATATTTT.

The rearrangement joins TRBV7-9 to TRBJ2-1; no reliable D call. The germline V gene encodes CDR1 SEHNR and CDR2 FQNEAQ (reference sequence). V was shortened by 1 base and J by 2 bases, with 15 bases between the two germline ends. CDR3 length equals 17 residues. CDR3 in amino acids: CASSLVPGSSTYNEQFF. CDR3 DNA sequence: TGTGCCAGCAGCTTAGTCCCGGGCAGTTCCACCTACAATGAGCAGTTCTTC.

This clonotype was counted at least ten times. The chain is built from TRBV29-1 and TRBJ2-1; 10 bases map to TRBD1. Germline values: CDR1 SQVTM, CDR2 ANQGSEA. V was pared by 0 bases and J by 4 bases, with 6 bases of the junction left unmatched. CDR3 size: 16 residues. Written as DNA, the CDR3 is TGCAGCGTTGAAGATCTGAGGGGACAGGGGTACAATGAGCAGTTCTTC. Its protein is CSVEDLRGQGYNEQFF.

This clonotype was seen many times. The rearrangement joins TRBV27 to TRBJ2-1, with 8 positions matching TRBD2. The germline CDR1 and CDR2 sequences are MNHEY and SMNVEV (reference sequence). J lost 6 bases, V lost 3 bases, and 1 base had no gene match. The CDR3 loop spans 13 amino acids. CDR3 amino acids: CASSFAGGNEQFF. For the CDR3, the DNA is TGTGCCAGCAGTTTTGCGGGGGGCAATGAGCAGTTCTTC.

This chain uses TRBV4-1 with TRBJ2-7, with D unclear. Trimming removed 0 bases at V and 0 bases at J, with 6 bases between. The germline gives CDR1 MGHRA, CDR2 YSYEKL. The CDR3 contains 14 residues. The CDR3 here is CASSQDGLSYEQYF. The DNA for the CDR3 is TGCGCCAGCAGCCAAGATGGCCTCTCCTACGAGCAGTACTTC.

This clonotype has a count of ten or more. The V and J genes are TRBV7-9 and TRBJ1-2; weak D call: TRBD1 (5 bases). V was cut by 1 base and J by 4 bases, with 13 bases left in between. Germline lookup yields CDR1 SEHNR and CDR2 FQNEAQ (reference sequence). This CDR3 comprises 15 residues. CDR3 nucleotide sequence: TGTGCCAGCAGCTTAGTCGGGGGAGATGGCTATGGCTACACCTTC. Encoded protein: CASSLVGGDGYGYTF.

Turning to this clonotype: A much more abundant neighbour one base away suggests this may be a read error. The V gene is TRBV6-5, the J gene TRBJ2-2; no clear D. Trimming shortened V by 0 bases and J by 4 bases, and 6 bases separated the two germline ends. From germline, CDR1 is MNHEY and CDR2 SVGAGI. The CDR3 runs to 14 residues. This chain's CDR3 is CASSYSASTGELFF. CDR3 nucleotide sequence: TGTGCCAGCAGTTACTCGGCGAGCACCGGGGAGCTGTTTTTT.

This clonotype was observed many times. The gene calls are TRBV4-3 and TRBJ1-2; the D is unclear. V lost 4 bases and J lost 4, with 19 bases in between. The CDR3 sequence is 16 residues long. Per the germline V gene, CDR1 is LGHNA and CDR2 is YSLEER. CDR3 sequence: CASSPRNGVKTYGYTF. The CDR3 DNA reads TGCGCCAGCAGCCCAAGAAACGGGGTAAAGACCTATGGCTACACCTTC.

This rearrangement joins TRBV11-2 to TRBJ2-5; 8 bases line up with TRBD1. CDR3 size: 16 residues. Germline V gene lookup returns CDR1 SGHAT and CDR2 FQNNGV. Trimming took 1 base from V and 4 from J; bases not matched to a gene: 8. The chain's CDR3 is CASSLAGGQGGETQYF. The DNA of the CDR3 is TGTGCCAGCAGCTTAGCCGGTGGACAGGGAGGAGAGACCCAGTACTTC.